This TCR beta chain was sequenced for a study of blood T cell repertoires in COVID-19. In the study overall: Spain, Italy and the United States supplied samples that represented acute and convalescent COVID-19. T cells, B-cell-depleted T cells, or PBMCs provided the cDNA or gDNA that served as material.

The authors' processing: Reference gene primer amplification yielded estimated nucleated cell counts. Here immunoSEQ multiplex PCR was the method, and the copy in TCRdb shows in-frame clones only, minus some. V, J and clone size are those of that table, while D and trimming were read from the DNA. This sample has about 94,000 clones; 80% to 85% occur once, and the top ten carry approximately 6.5%. This clone is a singleton in its sample. Looked up from germline, CDR1 is KGHSH and CDR2 is LQKENI. Deletions cut 2 bases from V and 5 bases from J, with 12 bases between. CDR3 length: 15 amino acids. The chain carries TRBV18 and TRBJ1-4; D is perhaps TRBD1 (5 bases). The sequence was collected from a man in his 60s with acute or convalescent COVID-19. Sequencing was performed on peripheral blood. CDR3 amino acids: CASSPRDSSNEKLFF. The CDR3 DNA reads as TGTGCCAGCTCACCAAGGGACTCCAGCAATGAAAAACTGTTTTTT.